Below, 11 T cell receptor beta chains from the same sample are listed, as sequenced in a study of control samples from healthy donors and cancer patients. TCRdb's table, derived via immunoSEQ multiplex PCR, lists solely in-frame clones and lacks some. The sample gives more than 100,000 clones, approximately 90% of which show up once; around 8.9% is in the top ten. The sample was blood. These receptors all stem from a young man in good health.

The chain has TRBV18 and TRBJ1-5; 10 bases match TRBD1. Trimming took 3 bases from V and 5 from J; bases not matched to a gene: 4. The CDR3 length is 15 residues. Germline CDR1 KGHSH, CDR2 LQKENI. The CDR3 DNA reads TGTGCCAGCTCACCGGACAGGGGGGTTGATCAGCCCCAGCATTTT. Encoded protein: CASSPDRGVDQPQHF.

This chain connects TRBV6-6 to TRBJ1-1; maybe TRBD1 (6 bases). Germline assignment: CDR1 MNHNY and CDR2 SVGAGI (reference sequence). The V and J ends lost 9 bases and 6 bases respectively, with 14 bases between them. The CDR3 has 12 residues. As DNA, the CDR3 is TGTGCCAGTTCCGAACAGGGCTCTGAAGCTTTCTTT. Encoded protein: CASSEQGSEAFF.

V usage is TRBV4-1 and J usage is TRBJ1-5; D not certain. This CDR3 region has 16 residues. Germline V CDR1 and CDR2: MGHRA, YSYEKL. V was clipped by 1 base and J by 1 base, with 11 bases between them. In DNA form, the CDR3 reads TGCGCCAGCAGCCAAGTGGTAGGTCTAAGCAATCAGCCCCAGCATTTT. Its translation is CASSQVVGLSNQPQHF.

V and J are TRBV14 and TRBJ2-3; D ambiguous. The CDR3 length is 12 residues. Germline V gene sequence: CDR1 SGHDN, CDR2 FVKESK. Between the trimmed V and J ends, which lost 4 bases and 0 bases, there was a span of 2 bases. The CDR3 DNA follows: TGTGCCAGCAGCCTTAGCACAGATACGCAGTATTTT. This gives the protein CASSLSTDTQYF.

The rearrangement links TRBV2 to TRBJ1-5; D is uncertain. Per germline, CDR1 SNHLY and CDR2 FYNNEI. V lost 5 bases, J lost 0 bases, and 14 bases lay in between. The CDR3 runs to 16 residues. The CDR3, as DNA: TGTGCCAGCAGTCCCCTCCGACCCCATAGCAATCAGCCCCAGCATTTT. The encoded protein is CASSPLRPHSNQPQHF.

The rearrangement uses TRBV27 and TRBJ2-1; 8 positions match TRBD1. The CDR3 length is 15 residues. V was pared by 7 bases and J by 4 bases, with 9 bases of the junction left unmatched. Germline CDR1 MNHEY, CDR2 SMNVEV (reference sequence). The CDR3: CASNLGTGTYNEQFF. CDR3 bases: TGTGCCAGCAACCTGGGGACAGGAACATACAATGAGCAGTTCTTC.

With respect to this clone: The final CDR3 position lacks the conserved phenylalanine or tryptophan, pointing to a likely read error. The genes are TRBV6-5 and TRBJ1-2; a possible D gene is TRBD1 (5 bases). The V and J ends lost 6 bases and 8 bases respectively, with 13 bases between them. Germline values: CDR1 MNHEY, CDR2 SVGAGI. This CDR3 is 12 amino acids long. CDR3 coding DNA: TGTGCCAGCAGCCCAGGTGGGGGAGGCTACACCCTC. Encoded protein: CASSPGGGGYTL.

This clone appeared a single time. The rearrangement uses TRBV5-5 and TRBJ1-3; D remains ambiguous. Per the germline V gene, CDR1 is SGHKS and CDR2 is YYEKEE (reference sequence). CDR3 size: 15 residues. The V end was cut by 2 bases, the J end by 0 bases, with 9 bases between. The CDR3 is CASSLSVGSGNTIYF. CDR3 nucleotides: TGTGCCAGCAGCTTATCGGTGGGCTCTGGAAACACCATATATTTT.

The rearrangement joins TRBV9 to TRBJ1-5; D is unresolved. CDR3 length: 15 residues. The ends were cut back, 3 bases at V and 0 bases at J, with 10 bases in the middle. The germline V gene encodes CDR1 SGDLS and CDR2 YYNGEE. CDR3 in DNA: TGTGCCAGCAGCGGAGAGCCTGATAGCAATCAGCCCCAGCATTTT. Protein product: CASSGEPDSNQPQHF.

This clone has more than one count but fewer than ten. This sequence joins TRBV6-5 and TRBJ2-5; TRBD2 might be the D (5 bases). The CDR3 is 15 amino acids. CDR1 and CDR2 (germline): MNHEY, SVGAGI. V lost 7 bases and J lost 5, with 20 bases in between. In DNA, the CDR3 is TGTGCCAGCAAAGGTGGACTTCTGAGAGCCGAGACCCAGTACTTC. It is translated as CASKGGLLRAETQYF.

V and J are TRBV6-5 and TRBJ1-6, with a possible D match to TRBD1 (6 bases). Trimming shortened V by 6 bases and J by 7 bases, and 10 bases separated the two germline ends. The CDR3 contains 13 residues. Germline V lookup: CDR1 MNHEY, CDR2 SVGAGI. The CDR3 region has the DNA TGTGCCAGCAGGGTGACAGGAAATTCACCCCTCCACTTT. The encoded protein is CASRVTGNSPLHF.